This is a list of T cell receptor beta chains from one sample in a study of T cell repertoires in cytomegalovirus infection. These receptors lack a known antigen. TCRdb used MiXCR to reprocess the reads, holding one entry per CDR3 protein. The table has around 43,000 distinct CDR3 sequences, 20% to 25% seen once. Sequencing input: PBMCs, sequenced either directly or after in vitro stimulation (not recorded which). Source of these receptors: a human donor in good health (CMV status not recorded). Some clones in this sample may be carry-over from other donors' samples. The conserved cysteine and the conserved F or W are not part of the CDR3 here.

>TRBV19
ASSIARAYNEQF
>TRBV7-8
ASSLSGDFDEQY
>TRBV19
AIPSGVPGTGVGQPQH
>TRBV20-1
SGGRGVDYGYT
>TRBV20-1
SARQDMNTEAF
>TRBV5-6
ASQLIGADTQY
>TRBV12-3/TRBV12-4
ASKGNGYT
>TRBV29-1
SVLSSYTDTQY
>TRBV6-5
ASSNGPSGTEAF
>TRBV12-3/TRBV12-4
ASSSDRGHADTQY
>TRBV3-1
ASSHPSGHTDTQY
>TRBV20-1
SARDPVSGRHTQY
>TRBV2
ASSFTGTQETQY
>TRBV7-6
ASSLGGTRGLIEQF
>TRBV7-3
ASSLRASGYMYNEQF
>TRBV30
AWGEAERNTIY
>TRBV29-1
SGSGGTRSTDTQY
>TRBV29-1
SVVGQGYSYEQF
>TRBV6-6
ASSNTGHSYEQY
>TRBV3-1
ASSQDLRRDEQF
>TRBV2
ARDYEQY
>TRBV27
ASRGGDYYEQY
>TRBV5-1
ASSLVSQGEQF
>TRBV6-2/TRBV6-3
ASSYGPGQGGGTEAF
>TRBV12-3/TRBV12-4
ASTTGTRRLGGNTIY
>TRBV7-9
ASSQGWGNSYEQY
>TRBV5-4
ASSLGDQSYNEQF
>TRBV12-3/TRBV12-4
ASSRPGFEQY
>TRBV4-1
ASSQDWFAPGANVLT
>TRBV18
ASSPQVSSYNEQF
>TRBV7-2
ASSFYGETGELF
>TRBV12-3/TRBV12-4
ASSNYQGAAKNIQY
>TRBV12-3/TRBV12-4
ASRGQGGEAF
>TRBV6-5
ASSLGTGRETQY
>TRBV10-3
AISSFPGASTDTQY
>TRBV7-2
ASSLVGAKNIQY
>TRBV7-6
ASSLRGDTDTQY
>TRBV12-3/TRBV12-4
ASSLRGGGNTEAF
>TRBV5-1
ASSAQGTNEKLF
>TRBV7-2
ASSPERRRTQY
>TRBV15
ATSRAGGPYEQY
>TRBV20-1
SARDPSSGSYEQY
>TRBV2
ASSGQQNSPLH
>TRBV7-2
ASRFTSGRAYEQY
>TRBV20-1
SGRGAYEQY
>TRBV20-1
SAWDYSSSYEQY
>TRBV20-1
SARPNTEAF
>TRBV19
ASSPAPGLAGGYVRTDTQY
>TRBV4-1
ASSQKPGLGGYEQY
>TRBV18
ASSPAPNTEAF
>TRBV29-1
SVGRTNTEAF